A selection of T cell receptor beta chains follows, all from one sample in a study of cytomegalovirus exposure and HLA in healthy donors. Using immunoSEQ multiplex PCR, the repertoire was profiled, and TCRdb retains in-frame clones only, with some absent. The sample consists of 170,000 or so clones, over 75% of them appearing once. Sequenced input: PBMCs. These receptors originate from a woman between 50 and 59 years old in good health and CMV-seropositive. Each CDR3 is given with its conserved first and last residue. D genes are given only for firm matches. The listing skips clone size in some rows; elsewhere it reads once, few, many or a size class.

j_call v_call clone_size d_call cdr3_nt cdr3_aa
TRBJ2-5 TRBV7-9 few NA TGTGCCAGCAGCTTGTTTTCCCGGGACAACCAAGAGACCCAGTACTTC CASSLFSRDNQETQYF
TRBJ1-1 TRBV4-3 medium-sized NA TGCGCCAGCAGCCTTGGACAGCTGAACACTGAAGCTTTCTTT CASSLGQLNTEAFF
TRBJ2-3 TRBV27 NA TRBD2 TGTGCCAGCAGTTTATCGTGGGGGGGGACAGATACGCAGTATTTT CASSLSWGGTDTQYF
TRBJ1-4 TRBV5-1 NA NA TGCGCCAGCAGCTTGGCTACAGGCGCCTATAATGAAAAACTGTTTTTT CASSLATGAYNEKLFF
TRBJ2-1 TRBV25-1 NA TRBD2 TGTGCCAGCAGGCGGGAGGAAAGCAATGAGCAGTTCTTC CASRREESNEQFF
TRBJ2-7 TRBV7-2 once NA TGTGCCAGCAGCTCATACGCAGGGAACGAGCAGTACTTC CASSSYAGNEQYF
TRBJ1-1 TRBV27 NA NA TGTGCCAGCAGTACCCAGGGCGGTCCTCACACTGAAGCTTTCTTT CASSTQGGPHTEAFF
TRBJ1-4 TRBV27 NA NA TGTGCCAGCAGTTCGCACAGGGCCACAACTAATGAAAAACTGTTTTTT CASSSHRATTNEKLFF
TRBJ2-7 TRBV9 once NA TGTGCCAGCAGCGTAGAATCCACGACTCAACTCGCCCACGAGCAGTACTTC CASSVESTTQLAHEQYF
TRBJ1-6 TRBV2 NA NA TGTGCCAGCACGGGGGATAATTCACCCCTCCACTTT CASTGDNSPLHF
TRBJ2-3 TRBV9 NA TRBD2 TGTGCCAGCAGCATCCAAGGACTAGCGGGAGGGTGGAATACGCAGTATTTT CASSIQGLAGGWNTQYF
TRBJ1-6 TRBV4-3 NA NA TGCGCCAGCAGCCAAGAGGACACCCAGGGCAATTCACCCCTCCACTTT CASSQEDTQGNSPLHF
TRBJ2-3 TRBV9 NA TRBD2 TGTGCCAGCAGCGTAGAGAGTGGTTTTGTTAGCGGGAGAGGAACAGATACGCAGTATTTT CASSVESGFVSGRGTDTQYF
TRBJ2-6 TRBV7-2 NA TRBD1 TGTGCCAGTACTCCACGGGACAGACAATTCTCTGGGGCCAACGTCCTGACTTTC CASTPRDRQFSGANVLTF
TRBJ2-7 TRBV28 NA NA TGTGCCAGCAGTCCCGGTGACTCCTACGAGCAGTACTTC CASSPGDSYEQYF
TRBJ2-5 TRBV6-4 NA TRBD1 TGTGCCAGCAGTCGGAACAGGGGGCCAGGGGAGACCCAGTACTTC CASSRNRGPGETQYF
TRBJ2-1 TRBV5-1 NA TRBD1 TGCGCCAGCAGCTTGGCCAGGGGGGGACAGGGCAATGAGCAGTTCTTC CASSLARGGQGNEQFF
TRBJ1-1 TRBV7-2 NA TRBD1 TGTGCCAGCAGCTTCGGACAGGGATGGTTCTTGAACACTGAAGCTTTCTTT CASSFGQGWFLNTEAFF
TRBJ1-1 TRBV6-5 NA TRBD1 TGTGCCAGCAGTTTATACAGGGGAAGCAACACTGAAGCTTTCTTT CASSLYRGSNTEAFF
TRBJ2-1 TRBV28 NA TRBD1 TGTGCCAGCAGTTTACCGCCGGACAGGAGCTCCTACAATGAGCAGTTCTTC CASSLPPDRSSYNEQFF
TRBJ1-6 TRBV5-4 NA NA TGTGCCAGCAGCCCGGCAGCCGGCCTAGACGGGTCACCCCTCCACTTT CASSPAAGLDGSPLHF
TRBJ2-1 TRBV7-2 NA NA TGTGCCAGCAGCTTACGCGGCGGACAATCTATTGAGCAGTTCTTC CASSLRGGQSIEQFF
TRBJ2-1 TRBV7-2 NA NA TGTGCCAGCAGCTCTATGGGCAGCTCCTACAATGAGCAGTTCTTC CASSSMGSSYNEQFF
TRBJ1-2 TRBV28 NA TRBD1 TGTGCCAGCAGTCCCCTAGCCACAGGGGGCGGTGGCTACACCTTC CASSPLATGGGGYTF
TRBJ2-7 TRBV11-2 NA NA TGTGCCAGCAGCTTAACAGGGACCTCAGCCTACGAGCAGTACTTC CASSLTGTSAYEQYF
TRBJ2-5 TRBV18 NA TRBD2 TGTGCCAGCTCACCACCGGTAGCGGGGTTAGAGACCCAGTACTTC CASSPPVAGLETQYF
TRBJ1-2 TRBV11-1 few TRBD1 TGTGCCAGCAGCCCTAGGACAGGATATGGCTACACCTTC CASSPRTGYGYTF
TRBJ2-3 TRBV19 NA NA TGTGCCAGTAGGTCTTCAGGGGTCGGCACAGATACGCAGTATTTT CASRSSGVGTDTQYF
TRBJ1-4 TRBV6-1 NA TRBD1 TGTGCCAGCAAGGACAGGACTAATGAAAAACTGTTTTTT CASKDRTNEKLFF
TRBJ2-7 TRBV11-2 NA NA TGTGCCAGCAGCTTGGCGGGACTCGAGCAGTACGAGCAGTACTTC CASSLAGLEQYEQYF
TRBJ1-1 TRBV5-1 once NA TGCGCCAGCACCCTATCGGGACTTTCCACTGAAGCTTTCTTT CASTLSGLSTEAFF
TRBJ1-1 TRBV19 NA TRBD1 TGTGCCAGTAGTAGAATTCCCGGGACAGGGTATGCTTTCTTT CASSRIPGTGYAFF
TRBJ1-6 TRBV5-4 NA TRBD1 TGTGCCAGCAGCTTGTCAGGGGGCACCTATAATTCACCCCTCCACTTT CASSLSGGTYNSPLHF
TRBJ2-5 TRBV20-1 NA NA TGCAGTGCTCGACAGAGAGAGACCCAGTACTTC CSARQRETQYF
TRBJ2-1 TRBV5-4 NA TRBD2 TGTGCCAGCAGCTTCAAGTGGGAGGGCCGCAATGAGCAGTTCTTC CASSFKWEGRNEQFF
TRBJ1-1 TRBV5-6 NA NA TGTGCCAGCAGCTTAAAGGGGCCCGACGAGAACACTGAAGCTTTCTTT CASSLKGPDENTEAFF
TRBJ1-1 TRBV27 NA TRBD1 TGTGCCAGCAGTGGGACAGGGGGCTACACTGAAGCTTTCTTT CASSGTGGYTEAFF
TRBJ1-1 TRBV7-3 NA TRBD1 TGTGCCAGCAGCCTCCAGGGGACAGGGGGCATCGCTGAAGCTTTCTTT CASSLQGTGGIAEAFF
TRBJ1-2 TRBV28 NA NA TGTGCCAGCAGGAGACACGTAGTTAACTATGGCTACACCTTC CASRRHVVNYGYTF
TRBJ1-1 TRBV12-5 NA TRBD1 TGTGCTAGTGCCCCCGGACAGGGGAACACTGAAGCTTTCTTT CASAPGQGNTEAFF
TRBJ1-2 TRBV6-5 NA NA TGTGCCAGCAGTTCCGAGACAGCTCTTACTGGCTACACCTTC CASSSETALTGYTF
TRBJ1-3 TRBV5-8 few NA TGTGCCAGCAGCCCAATGCGGGGAAACACCATATATTTT CASSPMRGNTIYF
TRBJ1-4 TRBV6-6 NA NA TGTGCCAGCTCTTTACCGGGAAATGAAAAACTGTTTTTT CASSLPGNEKLFF
TRBJ1-2 TRBV27 NA TRBD1 TGTGCCAGCAGTTCACCGGGACAGGTCTTTTTC CASSSPGQVFF
TRBJ2-3 TRBV6-7 NA TRBD2 TGTGCCAGCAGTTACTCGGGGCGGGAGGTAACAGATACGCAGTATTTT CASSYSGREVTDTQYF
TRBJ2-5 TRBV28 NA NA TGTGCCAGCAGTTTTCAGGGTAGCGGATTCCAAGAGACCCAGTACTTC CASSFQGSGFQETQYF
TRBJ2-5 TRBV6-5 NA NA TGTGCCAGCAGTCACAGGGCTTGGGAGACCCAGTACTTC CASSHRAWETQYF
TRBJ2-1 TRBV11-3 NA TRBD2 TGTGCCAGCAGCTCCAGACGGACTAGCTTCGATGAGCAGTTCTTC CASSSRRTSFDEQFF
TRBJ2-7 TRBV11-2 once NA TGTGCCAGCAGCCCGAACCCATATCAGCGGAAACACGAGCAGTACTTC CASSPNPYQRKHEQYF
TRBJ2-1 TRBV15 NA NA TGTGCCACCAGCGCGGATTCCTACAATGAGCAGTTCTTC CATSADSYNEQFF
TRBJ1-5 TRBV14 NA NA TGTGCCAGCAGCCAGGGACTTAATCAGCCCCAGCATTTT CASSQGLNQPQHF
TRBJ1-2 TRBV4-3 NA NA TGCGCCAGCAGCCCAGCAGGCAACGCCTATGGCTACACCTTC CASSPAGNAYGYTF
TRBJ1-5 TRBV2 NA NA TGTGCCAGCAGTACGCAGGTTAATCAGCCCCAGCATTTT CASSTQVNQPQHF